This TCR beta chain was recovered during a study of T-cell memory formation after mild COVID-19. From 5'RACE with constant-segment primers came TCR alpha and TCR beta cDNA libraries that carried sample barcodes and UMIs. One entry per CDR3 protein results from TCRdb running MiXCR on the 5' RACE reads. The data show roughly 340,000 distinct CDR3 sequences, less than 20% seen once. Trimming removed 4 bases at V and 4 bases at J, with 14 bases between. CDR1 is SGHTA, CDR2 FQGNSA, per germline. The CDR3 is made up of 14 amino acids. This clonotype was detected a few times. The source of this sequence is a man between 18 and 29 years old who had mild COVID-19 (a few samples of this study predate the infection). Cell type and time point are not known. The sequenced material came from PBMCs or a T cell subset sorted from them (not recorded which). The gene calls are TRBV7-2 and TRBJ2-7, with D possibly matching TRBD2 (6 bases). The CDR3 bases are TGTGCCAGCAGCTCTCAACCGGGGGTGTACGAGCAGTACGTC. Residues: CASSSQPGVYEQYV.